This T cell receptor beta chain was obtained from a study of blood T cell repertoires in COVID-19. The participants were between roughly 18 and 89 years old and came from under 25 US areas. V trimming: 7 bases; J trimming: 5 bases; junction bases outside the gene matches: 13. CDR1 ENHRY and CDR2 SYGVKD come from the germline V gene. The length of the CDR3 is 16 residues. Sequencing was performed with immunoSEQ multiplex PCR; in TCRdb, only in-frame clones are kept and a portion is missing. This table holds 200,000 to 250,000 clones, around 91% found once. The chain uses TRBV10-3 and TRBJ2-1; 8 bases agree with TRBD2. Sequenced sample: PBMCs or T cells enriched from blood (not recorded which). The receptor was derived from a man aged 25-45 years who had been exposed to COVID-19. Here the CDR3 reads CAIMRVGTRGDNEQFF. CDR3 DNA: TGTGCCATCATGAGGGTCGGGACTAGGGGGGACAATGAGCAGTTCTTC.